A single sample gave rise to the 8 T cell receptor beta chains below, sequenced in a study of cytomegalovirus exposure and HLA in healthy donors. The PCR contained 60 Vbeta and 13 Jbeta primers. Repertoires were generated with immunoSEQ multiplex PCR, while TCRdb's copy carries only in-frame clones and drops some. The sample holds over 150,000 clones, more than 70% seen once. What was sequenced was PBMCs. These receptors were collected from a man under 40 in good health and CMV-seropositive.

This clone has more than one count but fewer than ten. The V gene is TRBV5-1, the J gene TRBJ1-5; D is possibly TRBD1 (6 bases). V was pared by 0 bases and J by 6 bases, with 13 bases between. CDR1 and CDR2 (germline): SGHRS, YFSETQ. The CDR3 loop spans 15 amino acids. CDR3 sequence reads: CASSLEGGLGQPQHF. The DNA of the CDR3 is TGCGCCAGCAGCTTGGAGGGGGGGCTTGGTCAGCCCCAGCATTTT.

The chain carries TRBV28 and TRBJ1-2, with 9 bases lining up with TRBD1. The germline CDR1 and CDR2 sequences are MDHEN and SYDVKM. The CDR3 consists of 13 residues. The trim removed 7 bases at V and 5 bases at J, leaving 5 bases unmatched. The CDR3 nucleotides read TGTGCCAGCACCATAGGACAGGGGTATGGCTACACCTTC. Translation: CASTIGQGYGYTF.

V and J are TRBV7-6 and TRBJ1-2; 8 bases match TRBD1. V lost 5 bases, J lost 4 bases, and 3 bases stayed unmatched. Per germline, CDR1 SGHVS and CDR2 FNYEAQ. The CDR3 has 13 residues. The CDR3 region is CASSRGQGYGYTF. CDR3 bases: TGTGCCAGCAGCAGAGGACAGGGCTATGGCTACACCTTC.

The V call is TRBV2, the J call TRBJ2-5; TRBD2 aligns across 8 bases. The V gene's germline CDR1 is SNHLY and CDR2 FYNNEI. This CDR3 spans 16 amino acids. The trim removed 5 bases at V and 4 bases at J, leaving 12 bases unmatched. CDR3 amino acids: CASSSSGGNTLETQYF. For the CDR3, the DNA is TGTGCCAGCAGTTCAAGCGGGGGCAATACTCTAGAGACCCAGTACTTC.

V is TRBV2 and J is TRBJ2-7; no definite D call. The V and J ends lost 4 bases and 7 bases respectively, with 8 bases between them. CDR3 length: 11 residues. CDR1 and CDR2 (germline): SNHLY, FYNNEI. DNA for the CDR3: TGTGCCAGCAGTGCCCAGGTGGAGCAGTACTTC. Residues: CASSAQVEQYF.

In nucleotides, the CDR3 is TGTGCCAGCAGCGCGGACAGGGGGCGACTAGCGGGCGGGGAGCTGTTTTTT. This translates into CASSADRGRLAGGELFF. This chain links TRBV5-4 with TRBJ2-2, with D tentatively TRBD1 (11 bases). CDR3 length: 17 residues. Germline CDR1 and CDR2: SGHNT and YYREEE (reference sequence). Trimming stripped 4 bases from V and 7 bases from J, with 23 bases between.

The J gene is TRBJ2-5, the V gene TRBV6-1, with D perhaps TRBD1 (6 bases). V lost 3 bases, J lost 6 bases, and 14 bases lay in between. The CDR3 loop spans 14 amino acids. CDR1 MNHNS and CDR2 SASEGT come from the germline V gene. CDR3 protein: CASSEVQGLQTQYF. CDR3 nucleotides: TGTGCCAGCAGTGAGGTACAGGGCCTGCAGACCCAGTACTTC.

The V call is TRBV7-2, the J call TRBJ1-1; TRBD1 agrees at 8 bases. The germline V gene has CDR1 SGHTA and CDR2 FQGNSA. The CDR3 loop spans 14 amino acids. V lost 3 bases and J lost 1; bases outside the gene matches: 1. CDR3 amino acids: CASSFGQGNTEAFF. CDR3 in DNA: TGTGCCAGCAGCTTCGGACAGGGGAACACTGAAGCTTTCTTT.